This TCR beta chain was found in a study of blood T cell repertoires in COVID-19. Study-level information: Sites across the United States, Italy and Spain contributed samples from acute and convalescent COVID-19. T cells, B-cell-depleted T cells, or PBMCs provided the cDNA or gDNA that served as material.

Profiled with immunoSEQ multiplex PCR; TCRdb holds only in-frame clones, not every one. Among approximately 100,000 clones listed, about four fifths were seen once. The CDR3 is made up of 13 amino acids. Trimming stripped 1 base from V and 5 bases from J, with 8 bases between. Germline V lookup: CDR1 LGHDT, CDR2 YNNKEL (reference sequence). A few counts support this clone. The receptor comes from a man between 60 and 75 years old with acute or convalescent COVID-19. The sequenced sample consisted of peripheral blood. This sequence joins TRBV3-1 (or the pseudogene TRBV3-2) and TRBJ1-1; D is undetermined. The CDR3: CASSQGPGTEAFF. CDR3 DNA sequence: TGTGCCAGCAGCCAAGGGCCCGGGACTGAAGCTTTCTTT.